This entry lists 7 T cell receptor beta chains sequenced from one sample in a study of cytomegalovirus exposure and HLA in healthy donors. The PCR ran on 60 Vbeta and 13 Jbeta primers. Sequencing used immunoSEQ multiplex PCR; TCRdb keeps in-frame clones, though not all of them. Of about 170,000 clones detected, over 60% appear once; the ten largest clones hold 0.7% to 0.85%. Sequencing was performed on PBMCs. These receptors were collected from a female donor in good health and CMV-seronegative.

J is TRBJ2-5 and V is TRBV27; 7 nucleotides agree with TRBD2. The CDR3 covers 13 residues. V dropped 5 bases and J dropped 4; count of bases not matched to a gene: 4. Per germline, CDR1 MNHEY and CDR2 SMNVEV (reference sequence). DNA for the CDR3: TGTGCCAGCAGTCGCGGACTAGTAGAGACCCAGTACTTC. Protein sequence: CASSRGLVETQYF.

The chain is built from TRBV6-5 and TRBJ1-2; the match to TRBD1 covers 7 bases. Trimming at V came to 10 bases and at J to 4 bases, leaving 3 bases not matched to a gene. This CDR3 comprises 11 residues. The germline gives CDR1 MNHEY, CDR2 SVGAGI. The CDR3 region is CATRQGYGYTF. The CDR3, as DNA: TGTGCCACCCGACAGGGCTATGGCTACACCTTC.

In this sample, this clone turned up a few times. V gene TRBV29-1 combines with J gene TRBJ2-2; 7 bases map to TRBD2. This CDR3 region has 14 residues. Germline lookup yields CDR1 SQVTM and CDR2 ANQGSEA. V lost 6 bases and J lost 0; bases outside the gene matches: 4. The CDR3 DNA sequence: TGCAGCGTGAGAAGCGGGACGAACACCGGGGAGCTGTTTTTT. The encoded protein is CSVRSGTNTGELFF.

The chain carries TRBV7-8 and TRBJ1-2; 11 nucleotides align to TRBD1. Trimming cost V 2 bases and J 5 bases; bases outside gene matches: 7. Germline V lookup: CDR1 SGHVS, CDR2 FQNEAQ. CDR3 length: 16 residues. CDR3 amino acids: CASSLTSGQGAYGYTF. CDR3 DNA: TGTGCCAGCAGCTTAACCTCCGGACAGGGGGCGTATGGCTACACCTTC.

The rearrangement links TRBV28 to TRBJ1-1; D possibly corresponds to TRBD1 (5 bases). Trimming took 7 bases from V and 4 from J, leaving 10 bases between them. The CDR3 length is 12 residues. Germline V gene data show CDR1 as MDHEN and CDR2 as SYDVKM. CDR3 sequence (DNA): TGTGCCAGCACAGGGATTACCACTGAAGCTTTCTTT. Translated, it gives CASTGITTEAFF.

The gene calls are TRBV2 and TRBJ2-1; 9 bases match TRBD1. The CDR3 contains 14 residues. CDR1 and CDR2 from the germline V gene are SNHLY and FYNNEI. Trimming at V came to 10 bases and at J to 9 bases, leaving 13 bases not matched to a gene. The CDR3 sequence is CANSRDRDGGEQFF. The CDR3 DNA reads TGTGCCAACTCGCGGGACAGGGACGGGGGTGAGCAGTTCTTC.

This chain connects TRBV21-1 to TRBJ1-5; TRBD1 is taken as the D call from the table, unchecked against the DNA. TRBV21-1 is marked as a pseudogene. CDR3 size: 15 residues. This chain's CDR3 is CASSTETGNNQPQHF. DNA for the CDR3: TGTGCCAGCAGCACCGAGACAGGTAATAATCAGCCCCAGCATTTT.